The 16 T cell receptor delta chains given below trace back to one sample, sequenced in a study of γδ T cells in repeated Plasmodium falciparum infection. TCRdb repeated clone calling on the multiplex PCR reads with CATT. Of 70,000 to 95,000 delta-chain clones listed, approximately 1.4% were seen once; the top ten hold about 10%. Flow sorting of PBMC yielded separate Vgamma9/Vdelta2+ and Vdelta2-negative gammadelta T cell populations for bulk repertoire analysis. The sequencing input was gamma-delta T cells from blood. Receptors were obtained from a pool of human donors (malaria-infected and uninfected, not separated).

As regards this clone: The protein in TCRdb stems from a much larger clone and differs at residue 16 from this DNA's translation, likely a read error; here the protein is translated from the DNA. The chain carries TRDV2 and TRDJ1; TRDD3 matches at 11 bases. The CDR3 spans 26 residues. Germline V gives CDR1 GEAIGNYY, CDR2 EKD. Losses at the gene ends were 0 bases for V and 0 bases for J; bases not matched to a gene: 32. Here the CDR3 DNA reads TGTGCCTGTGACACCGTAAGGCCTCCTACTGGGCTTGGGGGATACGAGGTGGGTCAGTACACCGATAAACTCATCTTT. Its translation: CACDTVRPPTGLGGYEVGQYTDKLIF.

This clone was seen more than once but under ten times. This DNA's translation differs at residue 13 from TCRdb's protein, which comes from a much larger clone; a read error is likely, and the protein shown is translated from the DNA. The gene calls are TRDV1 and TRDJ1; D may be TRDD2 (6 bases). As TCRdb names no J gene, one was assigned here on the basis of a DNA match to germline. From germline, CDR1 is TSWWSYY and CDR2 QGS. This CDR3 spans 19 amino acids. V lost 0 bases and J 0 bases, leaving 20 bases between the germline ends. CDR3 sequence reads: CALGELVLPPGWDTDKLIF. The CDR3 coding sequence is TGTGCTCTTGGGGAACTTGTACTTCCTCCCGGATGGGACACCGATAAACTCATCTTT.

Comments on this clone: TCRdb assigns this DNA the protein of a much larger clone, which departs from its translation at residue 19; this likely reflects a read error, and the protein shown comes from translating the DNA. The rearrangement joins TRDV1 to TRDJ1; 8 nucleotides line up with TRDD3. The J gene, not given by TCRdb, was assigned here from a germline match of the nucleotide sequence. CDR1 TSWWSYY and CDR2 QGS come from the germline V gene. The length of the CDR3 is 23 residues. The CDR3 loop is CALGEDESTTYHFTGGPTGKLIF. In DNA, the CDR3 is TGTGCTCTTGGGGAAGACGAATCCACCACCTACCACTTTACTGGGGGGCCCACCGGTAAACTCATCTTT.

A note on this clone: The protein recorded in TCRdb matches a much larger clone and deviates from this DNA's translation at residue 13, suggesting a read error; the protein here is obtained by translating the DNA. CDR3 amino acids: CALGEQAFNWLLVDTTDKLIF. The CDR3 region has the DNA TGTGCTCTTGGGGAACAGGCTTTCAATTGGCTGCTGGTGGATACAACCGATAAACTCATCTTT. The rearrangement uses TRDV1 and TRDJ1; weak D call: TRDD3 (6 bases). The V gene's germline CDR1 is TSWWSYY and CDR2 QGS. This CDR3 is built from 21 residues. The V end lost 1 base, the J end lost 2 bases, and 29 bases lay between the germline ends.

This clone was seen many times. This sample also contains other DNA sequences that code for the same CDR3. The chain couples TRDV1 to TRDJ1, with 12 bases fitting TRDD3. CDR1 is TSWWSYY and CDR2 is QGS in the germline V gene. J lost 10 bases, V lost 2 bases, and 26 bases had no gene match. The CDR3 is 21 residues long. CDR3 nucleotide sequence: TGTGCTCTTGGGGAAAGACGTCTACCACTCCGTACTGGGGGATACCAGGCTGGACTCATCTTT. Residues: CALGERRLPLRTGGYQAGLIF.

This clone was seen a handful of times. A read error is the likely source, as a far larger clone sits one nucleotide away. This specimen includes other DNA sequences encoding the same CDR3. This chain uses TRDV1 with TRDJ1; TRDD3 matches at 9 bases. V lost 2 bases and J lost 7; bases outside the gene matches: 29. Per germline, CDR1 TSWWSYY and CDR2 QGS. The CDR3 runs 22 residues. The CDR3 here is CALGEESRRRELGELFGPKLIF. In DNA, the CDR3 is TGTGCTCTTGGGGAAGAGAGTCGACGGCGGGAACTGGGGGAGCTCTTTGGTCCTAAACTCATCTTT.

With respect to this clone: TCRdb assigns this DNA the protein of a much larger clone, which departs from its translation at residues 4 and 11; this likely reflects a read error, and the protein shown comes from translating the DNA. The chain uses TRDV1 and TRDJ1; 7 bases are a match to TRDD3. Per the germline V gene, CDR1 is TSWWSYY and CDR2 is QGS. The CDR3 runs to 16 residues. The chain's CDR3 is CALWEVGYAYADKLIF. DNA for the CDR3: TGTGCTCTTTGGGAAGTCGGATACGCATACGCCGATAAACTCATCTTT.

Only a few counts were recorded for this clone. TCRdb has a much larger clone's protein, which differs at residue 12 from the translation of this DNA, likely because of a read error; what is shown is the protein translated from the DNA. The chain links TRDV2 to TRDJ3; 12 nucleotides match TRDD3. TCRdb carries no J gene annotation; the J gene was assigned here by matching the DNA with germline. This CDR3 is built from 21 residues. With 1 base clipped from V and 0 bases from J, the junction kept 9 bases outside the gene matches. The germline V gene has CDR1 GEAIGNYY and CDR2 EKD. The CDR3 is CACDTLLGDTTGSWDTRQMFF. CDR3 bases: TGTGCCTGTGACACGCTACTGGGGGATACAACTGGCTCCTGGGACACCCGACAGATGTTTTTC.

There are a few counts of this clone. A far larger clone is only one base removed, so a read error is likely. This same CDR3 is encoded by further DNA sequences in the sample. With the J gene uncalled, the V gene is TRDV2; TRDD3 is the table's D call and was not checked against the DNA. This CDR3 is 21 amino acids long. Germline V CDR1 and CDR2: GEAIGNYY, EKD. The CDR3 DNA follows: TGTGCCTGTGACACCCCCCTACGAAATACTGGGGGATACGGGAACACCGATAAGCTCATCTTT. This encodes CACDTPLRNTGGYGNTDKLIF.

Details on this clone: It may be a read error: a sequence one base away is much more abundant. This sample includes further DNA sequences coding for the same CDR3. The CDR3 loop is CALGELACLLGAKLTF. As DNA, the CDR3 is TGTGCTCTTGGGGAACTGGCCTGTCTACTGGGAGCTAAACTCACCTTT. This rearrangement joins TRDV1 to TRDJ1, with D possibly matching TRDD3 (6 bases). This CDR3 has 16 residues. The germline CDR1 and CDR2 sequences are TSWWSYY and QGS.

A few counts support this clone. The translation of this DNA and the TCRdb protein of a much larger clone differ at residue 19, probably owing to a read error; the protein shown here is translated from the DNA. No J gene call was made, and the V gene is TRDV2; the tabulated D call, TRDD3, remains unverified against the DNA. The CDR3 covers 21 residues. In germline, CDR1 is GEAIGNYY, CDR2 EKD. CDR3 residues: CACDTALHTGGSSWDTRQVFF. CDR3 in DNA: TGTGCCTGTGACACCGCGCTCCACACTGGGGGATCATCCTGGGACACCCGACAGGTGTTTTTC.

On this clone: The protein that TCRdb holds for this DNA derives from a much larger clone and differs from the translated DNA at residue 10, which likely indicates a read error; the protein shown here is translated from the DNA. The chain combines TRDV1 with TRDJ1; weak D call: TRDD2 (6 bases). Germline matching of the DNA provided the J gene here, since TCRdb leaves it blank. Germline loops: CDR1 TSWWSYY, CDR2 QGS. The V gene lost 4 bases and the J gene lost 8 bases, with 29 bases spanning the gap. CDR3 length: 18 amino acids. The DNA of the CDR3 is TGTGCTCTTGGGGTTTTCCTAAAAGGGACACAAACGAAGCACAAACTCATCTTT. This translates into CALGVFLKGTQTKHKLIF.

A remark on this clone: A single base is all that separates this from a far larger clone, so a read error is likely. The sample holds other DNA sequences that translate to the same CDR3. CDR3 DNA: TGTGCTCTTGGGGAACTCCATAAGTACACCGATAAACTCATCTTT. It specifies CALGELHKYTDKLIF. The chain couples TRDV1 to TRDJ1, with D unclear. TCRdb records no J gene; here it was assigned by comparing the DNA to germline. The germline gives CDR1 TSWWSYY, CDR2 QGS. Trimming took 0 bases from V and 0 from J, leaving 8 bases between them. This CDR3 spans 15 amino acids.

This clone has only a few counts. A read error likely explains this, since a far larger clone differs by one base. The sample holds other DNA sequences that translate to the same CDR3. V usage is TRDV2 and J usage is TRDJ2, with a possible D match to TRDD3 (6 bases). TCRdb supplies no J gene; here it was assigned by aligning the nucleotide sequence to germline. With 1 base removed from V and 2 bases from J, the gap between germline ends came to 28 bases. Germline V lookup: CDR1 GEAIGNYY, CDR2 EKD. The CDR3 runs 21 residues. CDR3 DNA: TGTGCCTGTGACACTATAAGGGGGAGCCCTACCTTTCACGCCTTGACAGCACAACTCTTCTTT. This translates into CACDTIRGSPTFHALTAQLFF.

This clone appeared many times. It is likely a read error: a sequence one base away is far more abundant. The chain carries TRDV1 and TRDJ1; the match to TRDD3 covers 11 bases. With 1 base clipped from V and 1 base from J, the junction kept 23 bases outside the gene matches. Looked up from germline, CDR1 is TSWWSYY and CDR2 is QGS. CDR3 length: 23 amino acids. CDR3 residues: CALGEPQSFPPNWGIAPTDKLIF. For the CDR3, the DNA is TGTGCTCTTGGGGAACCGCAATCCTTCCCTCCAAACTGGGGGATAGCCCCCACCGATAAACTCATCTTT.

This clone was seen a handful of times. The amino acid sequence in TCRdb belongs to a much larger clone and departs from this DNA's translation at residue 10, likely a sequencing read error; the sequence shown is translated from the DNA. V gene TRDV1 combines with J gene TRDJ1; maybe TRDD3 (5 bases). Because TCRdb records no J gene, it was assigned here through a match of the DNA to germline. CDR1 TSWWSYY and CDR2 QGS come from the germline V gene. Trimming took 0 bases from V and 7 from J, leaving 15 bases between them. This CDR3 contains 15 residues. The CDR3 sequence: CALGELGRICIKLIF. The CDR3 nucleotides are TGTGCTCTTGGGGAACTAGGAAGGATATGCATTAAACTCATCTTT.